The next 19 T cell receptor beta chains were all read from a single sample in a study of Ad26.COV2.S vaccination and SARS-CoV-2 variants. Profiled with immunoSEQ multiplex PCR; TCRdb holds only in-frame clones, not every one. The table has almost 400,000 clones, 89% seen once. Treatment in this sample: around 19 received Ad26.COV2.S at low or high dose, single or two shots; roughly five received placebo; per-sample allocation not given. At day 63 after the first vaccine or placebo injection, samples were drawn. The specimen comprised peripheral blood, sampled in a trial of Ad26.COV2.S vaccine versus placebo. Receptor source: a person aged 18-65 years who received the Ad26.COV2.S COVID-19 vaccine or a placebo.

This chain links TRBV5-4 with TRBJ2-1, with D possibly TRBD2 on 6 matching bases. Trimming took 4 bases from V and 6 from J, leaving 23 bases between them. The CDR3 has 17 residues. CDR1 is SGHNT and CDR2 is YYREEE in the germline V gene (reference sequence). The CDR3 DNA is TGTGCCAGCAGCCTCCCAACCGGCGCGGGGAGAGGCAATGAGCAGTTCTTC. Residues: CASSLPTGAGRGNEQFF.

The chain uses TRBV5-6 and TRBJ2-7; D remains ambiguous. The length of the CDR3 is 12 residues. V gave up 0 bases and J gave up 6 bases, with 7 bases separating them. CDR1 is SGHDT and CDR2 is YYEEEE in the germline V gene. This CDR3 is CASSLGGSEQYF. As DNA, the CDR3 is TGTGCCAGCAGCTTGGGTGGAAGCGAGCAGTACTTC.

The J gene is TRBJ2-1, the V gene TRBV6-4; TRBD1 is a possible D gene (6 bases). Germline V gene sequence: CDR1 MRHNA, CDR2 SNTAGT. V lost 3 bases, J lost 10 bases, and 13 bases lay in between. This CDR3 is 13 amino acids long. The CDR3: CASSDWGQGEQFF. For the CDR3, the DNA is TGTGCCAGCAGTGATTGGGGGCAAGGGGAGCAGTTCTTC.

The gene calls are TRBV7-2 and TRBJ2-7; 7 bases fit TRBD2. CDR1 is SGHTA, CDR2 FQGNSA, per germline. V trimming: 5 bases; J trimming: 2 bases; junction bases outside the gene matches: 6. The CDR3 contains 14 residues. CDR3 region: CASSPLAGAYEQYF. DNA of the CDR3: TGTGCCAGCAGCCCCCTGGCGGGAGCCTACGAGCAGTACTTC.

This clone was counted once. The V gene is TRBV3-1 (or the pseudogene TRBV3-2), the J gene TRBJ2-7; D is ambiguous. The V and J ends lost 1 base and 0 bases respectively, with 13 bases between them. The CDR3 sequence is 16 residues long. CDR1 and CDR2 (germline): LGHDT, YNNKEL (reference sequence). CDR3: CASSQGRWQCSYEQYF. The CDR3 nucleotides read TGTGCCAGCAGCCAAGGCCGTTGGCAGTGCTCCTACGAGCAGTACTTC.

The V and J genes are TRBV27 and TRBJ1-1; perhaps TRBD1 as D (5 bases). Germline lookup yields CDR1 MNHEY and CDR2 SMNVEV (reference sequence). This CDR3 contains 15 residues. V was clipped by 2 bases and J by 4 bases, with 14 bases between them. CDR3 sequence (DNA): TGTGCCAGCAGTTTAGGACACCTCGGAGGCACTGAAGCTTTCTTT. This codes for CASSLGHLGGTEAFF.

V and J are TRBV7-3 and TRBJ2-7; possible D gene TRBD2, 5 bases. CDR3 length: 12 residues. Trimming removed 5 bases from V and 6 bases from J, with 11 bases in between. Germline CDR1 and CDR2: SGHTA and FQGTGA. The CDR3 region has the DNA TGTGCCAGCAGCGATACTAGTTCCGAGCAGTACTTC. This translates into CASSDTSSEQYF.

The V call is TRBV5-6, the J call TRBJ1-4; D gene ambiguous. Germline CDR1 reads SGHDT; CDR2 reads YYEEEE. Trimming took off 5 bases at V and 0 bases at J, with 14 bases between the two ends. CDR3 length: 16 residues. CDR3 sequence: CASSQRTDATNEKLFF. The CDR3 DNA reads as TGTGCCAGCAGTCAGAGGACGGATGCAACTAATGAAAAACTGTTTTTT.

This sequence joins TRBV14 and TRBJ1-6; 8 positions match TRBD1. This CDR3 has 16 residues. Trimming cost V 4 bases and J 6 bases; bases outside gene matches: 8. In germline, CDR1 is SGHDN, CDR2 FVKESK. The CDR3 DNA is TGTGCCAGCAGCCCCGTACGGACAGGGTTTAATTCACCCCTCCACTTT. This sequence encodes CASSPVRTGFNSPLHF.

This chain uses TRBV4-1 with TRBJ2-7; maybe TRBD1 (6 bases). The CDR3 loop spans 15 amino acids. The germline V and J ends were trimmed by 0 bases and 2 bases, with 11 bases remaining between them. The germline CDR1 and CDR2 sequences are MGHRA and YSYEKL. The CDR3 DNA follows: TGCGCCAGCAGCCAAGAAAGGGCAGGGGCCTACGAGCAGTACTTC. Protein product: CASSQERAGAYEQYF.

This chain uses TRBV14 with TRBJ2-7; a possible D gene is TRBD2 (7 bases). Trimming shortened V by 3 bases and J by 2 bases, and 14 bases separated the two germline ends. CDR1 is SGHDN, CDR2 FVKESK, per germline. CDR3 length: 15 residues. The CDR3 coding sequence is TGTGCCAGCAGCCAGATGGGGGGGCCTGCCTACGAGCAGTACTTC. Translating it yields CASSQMGGPAYEQYF.

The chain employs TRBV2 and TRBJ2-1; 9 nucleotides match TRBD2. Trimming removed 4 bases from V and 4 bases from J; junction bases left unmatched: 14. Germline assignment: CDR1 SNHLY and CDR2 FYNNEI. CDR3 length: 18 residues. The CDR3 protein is CASSGGLARKRVYNEQFF. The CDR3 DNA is TGTGCCAGCAGTGGCGGACTAGCGAGGAAACGGGTATACAATGAGCAGTTCTTC. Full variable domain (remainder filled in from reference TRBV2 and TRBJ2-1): EPEVTQTPSHQVTQMGQEVILRCVPISNHLYFYWYRQILGQKVEFLVSFYNNEISEKSEIFDDQFSVERPDGSNFTLKIRSTKLEDSAMYFCASSGGLARKRVYNEQFFGPGTRLTVL.

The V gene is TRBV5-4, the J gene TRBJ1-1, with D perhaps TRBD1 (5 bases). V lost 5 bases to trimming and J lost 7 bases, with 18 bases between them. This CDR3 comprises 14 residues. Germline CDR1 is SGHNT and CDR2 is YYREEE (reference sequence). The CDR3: CASSHRDGGYEAFF. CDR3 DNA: TGTGCCAGCAGTCACCGGGACGGAGGATATGAAGCTTTCTTT.

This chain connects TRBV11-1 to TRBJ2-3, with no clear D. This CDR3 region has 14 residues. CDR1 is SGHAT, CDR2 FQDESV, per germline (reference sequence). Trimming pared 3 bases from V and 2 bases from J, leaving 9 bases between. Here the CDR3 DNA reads TGTGCCAGCAGCTTTAGTGGATACACAGATACGCAGTATTTT. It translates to CASSFSGYTDTQYF.

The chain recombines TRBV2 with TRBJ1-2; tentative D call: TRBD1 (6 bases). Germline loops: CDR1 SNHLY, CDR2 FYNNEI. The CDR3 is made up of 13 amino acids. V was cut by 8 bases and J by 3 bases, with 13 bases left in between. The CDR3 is CASSRNRDYGYTF. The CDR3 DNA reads TGTGCCAGCTCCAGGAACAGGGACTATGGCTACACCTTC. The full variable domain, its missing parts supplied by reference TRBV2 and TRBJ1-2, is EPEVTQTPSHQVTQMGQEVILRCVPISNHLYFYWYRQILGQKVEFLVSFYNNEISEKSEIFDDQFSVERPDGSNFTLKIRSTKLEDSAMYFCASSRNRDYGYTFGSGTRLTVV.

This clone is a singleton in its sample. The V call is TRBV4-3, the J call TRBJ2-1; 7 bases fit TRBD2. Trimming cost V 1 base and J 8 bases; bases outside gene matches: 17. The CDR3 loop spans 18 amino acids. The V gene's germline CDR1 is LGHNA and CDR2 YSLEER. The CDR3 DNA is TGCGCCAGCAGCCAAGCAGCAGTTAAGGGGCGGGAGTTCCATGAGCAGTTCTTC. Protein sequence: CASSQAAVKGREFHEQFF.

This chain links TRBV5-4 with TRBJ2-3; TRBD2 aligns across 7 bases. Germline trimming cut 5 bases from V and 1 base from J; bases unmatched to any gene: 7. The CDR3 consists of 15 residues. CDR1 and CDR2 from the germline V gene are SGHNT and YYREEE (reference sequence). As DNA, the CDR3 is TGTGCCAGCAGTTACAGCGGGGTGGGCACAGATACGCAGTATTTT. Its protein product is CASSYSGVGTDTQYF.

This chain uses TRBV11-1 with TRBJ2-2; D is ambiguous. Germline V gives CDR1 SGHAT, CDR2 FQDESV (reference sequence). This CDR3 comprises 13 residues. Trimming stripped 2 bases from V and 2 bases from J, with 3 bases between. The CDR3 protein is CASSLSNTGELFF. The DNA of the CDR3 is TGTGCCAGCAGCTTATCAAACACCGGGGAGCTGTTTTTT.

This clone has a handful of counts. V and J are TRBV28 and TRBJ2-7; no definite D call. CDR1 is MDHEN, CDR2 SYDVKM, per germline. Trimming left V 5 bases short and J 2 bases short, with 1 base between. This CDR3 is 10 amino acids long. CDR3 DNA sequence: TGTGCCAGCAGTGCCTACGAGCAGTACTTC. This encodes CASSAYEQYF.